These T cell receptor beta chains were read from a single sample in a study of blood T cells in healthy people across ages. TCRdb re-derived calls from the 5' RACE reads in MiXCR, one entry per CDR3 protein. The table lists around 940,000 distinct CDR3 sequences, about 53% of them singletons. The specimen sequenced was blood. These receptors all come from a woman aged 55-70 years in good health. Each CDR3 is given with its conserved first and last residue. The order of the fields is clone size, D gene, V gene, J gene, CDR3 protein. D genes are given only for firm matches. Part of the rows lack a size; the others show once, few, many or a class for expanded clones.

size: few; D: NA; V: TRBV5-1; J: TRBJ2-1; CDR3: CASSLVVGGENEQFF
size: NA; D: NA; V: TRBV28; J: TRBJ1-2; CDR3: CASTTTPNYGYTF
size: NA; D: NA; V: TRBV2; J: TRBJ1-4; CDR3: CASSDGYREKLFF
size: NA; D: TRBD1; V: TRBV29-1; J: TRBJ2-1; CDR3: CGVRRGTVLNNEQFF
size: NA; D: TRBD2; V: TRBV4-1; J: TRBJ2-2; CDR3: CASSPGRARSNTGELFF
size: NA; D: TRBD2; V: TRBV2; J: TRBJ2-1; CDR3: CASNRLAGPYNEQFF
size: NA; D: TRBD2; V: TRBV7-2; J: TRBJ2-7; CDR3: CASSLRGYLAELYEQYF
size: few; D: NA; V: TRBV5-1; J: TRBJ2-5; CDR3: CASSWQGFQETQYF
size: NA; D: NA; V: TRBV29-1; J: TRBJ2-7; CDR3: CSVEEVDEQYF
size: NA; D: NA; V: TRBV20-1; J: TRBJ2-6; CDR3: CSARIPPSGANVLTF
size: once; D: NA; V: TRBV7-2; J: NA; CDR3: CASSSLAVGLFNSYEQYF